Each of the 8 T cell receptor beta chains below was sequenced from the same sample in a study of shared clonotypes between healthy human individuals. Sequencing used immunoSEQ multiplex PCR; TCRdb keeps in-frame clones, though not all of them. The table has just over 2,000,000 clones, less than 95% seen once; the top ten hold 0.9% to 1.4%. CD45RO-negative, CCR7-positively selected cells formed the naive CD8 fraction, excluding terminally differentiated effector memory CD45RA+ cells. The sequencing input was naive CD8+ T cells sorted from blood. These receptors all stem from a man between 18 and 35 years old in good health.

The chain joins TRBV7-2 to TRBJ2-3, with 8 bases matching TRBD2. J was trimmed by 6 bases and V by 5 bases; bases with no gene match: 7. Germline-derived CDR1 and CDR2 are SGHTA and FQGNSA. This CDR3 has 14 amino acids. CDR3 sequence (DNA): TGTGCCAGCAGCCTTAAGCGGGGGAGGGATACGCAGTATTTT. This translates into CASSLKRGRDTQYF.

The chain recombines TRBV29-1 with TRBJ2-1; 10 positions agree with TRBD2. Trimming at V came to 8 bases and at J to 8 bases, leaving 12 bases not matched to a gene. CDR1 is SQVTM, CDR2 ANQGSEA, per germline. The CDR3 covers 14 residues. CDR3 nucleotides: TGCAGCTGTCCAAGAGCGGGAGGGAGGGATGAGCAGTTCTTC. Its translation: CSCPRAGGRDEQFF.

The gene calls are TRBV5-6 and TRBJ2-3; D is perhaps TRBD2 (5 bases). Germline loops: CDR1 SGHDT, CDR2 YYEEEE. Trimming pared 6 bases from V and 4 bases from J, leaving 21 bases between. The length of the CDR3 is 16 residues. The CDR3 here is CASTPWGRNGADTQYF. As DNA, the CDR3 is TGTGCCAGCACCCCCTGGGGAAGGAACGGGGCAGATACGCAGTATTTT.

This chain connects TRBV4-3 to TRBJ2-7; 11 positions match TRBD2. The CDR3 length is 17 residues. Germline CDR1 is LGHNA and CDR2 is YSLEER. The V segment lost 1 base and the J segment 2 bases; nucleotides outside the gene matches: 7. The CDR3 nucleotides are TGCGCCAGCAGCCAAGGACTAGCGGGGTATAACGCCTACGAGCAGTACTTC. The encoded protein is CASSQGLAGYNAYEQYF.

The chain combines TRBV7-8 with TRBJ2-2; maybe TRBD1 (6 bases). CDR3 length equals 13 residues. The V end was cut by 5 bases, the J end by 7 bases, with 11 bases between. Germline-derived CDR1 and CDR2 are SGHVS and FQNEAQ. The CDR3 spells CASSIQGIGELFF. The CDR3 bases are TGTGCCAGCAGCATACAGGGAATCGGGGAGCTGTTTTTT.

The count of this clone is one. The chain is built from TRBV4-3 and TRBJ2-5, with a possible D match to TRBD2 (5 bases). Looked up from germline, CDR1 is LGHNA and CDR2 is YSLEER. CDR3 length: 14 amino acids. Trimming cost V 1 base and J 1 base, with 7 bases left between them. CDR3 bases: TGCGCCAGCAGCCAAGTCCTAGCCCAAGAGACCCAGTACTTC. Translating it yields CASSQVLAQETQYF.

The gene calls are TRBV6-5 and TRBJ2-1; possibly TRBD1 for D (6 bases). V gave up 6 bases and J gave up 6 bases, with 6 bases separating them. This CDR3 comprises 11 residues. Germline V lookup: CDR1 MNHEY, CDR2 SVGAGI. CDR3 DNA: TGTGCCAGCAGAGGGGGCAATGAGCAGTTCTTC. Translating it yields CASRGGNEQFF.

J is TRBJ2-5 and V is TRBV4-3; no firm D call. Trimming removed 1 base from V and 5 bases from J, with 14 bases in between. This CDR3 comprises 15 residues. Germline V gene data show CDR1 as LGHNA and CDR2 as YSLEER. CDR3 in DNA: TGCGCCAGCAGCCAAGTACTCTCACCGCGGGAGACCCAGTACTTC. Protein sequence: CASSQVLSPRETQYF.